The next 2 T cell receptor beta chains were all read from a single sample in a study of OX40 agonist ivuxolimab in advanced cancers. TCRdb's table, derived via immunoSEQ multiplex PCR, lists solely in-frame clones and lacks some. The table shows 90,000 to 120,000 clones, with more than 85% occurring only once. The material sequenced was CD4+ or CD8+ T cells sorted from blood, taken in a trial of the OX40 agonist ivuxolimab. The receptors here all came from an adult with an advanced solid tumor such as melanoma, head and neck, liver or kidney cancer.

The J gene is TRBJ2-1, the V gene TRBV18, with 11 bases matching TRBD2. Trimming at V came to 4 bases and at J to 4 bases, leaving 9 bases not matched to a gene. CDR3 length: 17 amino acids. CDR1 and CDR2 from the germline V gene are KGHSH and LQKENI. The CDR3 protein is CASSRITSGSGYNEQFF. In nucleotides, the CDR3 is TGTGCCAGCTCACGTATTACTAGCGGGAGTGGTTACAATGAGCAGTTCTTC.

V is TRBV19 and J is TRBJ2-2; D is perhaps TRBD2 (6 bases). The CDR3 consists of 16 residues. Looked up from germline, CDR1 is LNHDA and CDR2 is SQIVND (reference sequence). V was cut by 3 bases and J by 2 bases, with 13 bases left in between. CDR3 nucleotides: TGTGCCAGTAGTATCGGCCAGCGGGTCAACACCGGGGAGCTGTTTTTT. Amino acids: CASSIGQRVNTGELFF.